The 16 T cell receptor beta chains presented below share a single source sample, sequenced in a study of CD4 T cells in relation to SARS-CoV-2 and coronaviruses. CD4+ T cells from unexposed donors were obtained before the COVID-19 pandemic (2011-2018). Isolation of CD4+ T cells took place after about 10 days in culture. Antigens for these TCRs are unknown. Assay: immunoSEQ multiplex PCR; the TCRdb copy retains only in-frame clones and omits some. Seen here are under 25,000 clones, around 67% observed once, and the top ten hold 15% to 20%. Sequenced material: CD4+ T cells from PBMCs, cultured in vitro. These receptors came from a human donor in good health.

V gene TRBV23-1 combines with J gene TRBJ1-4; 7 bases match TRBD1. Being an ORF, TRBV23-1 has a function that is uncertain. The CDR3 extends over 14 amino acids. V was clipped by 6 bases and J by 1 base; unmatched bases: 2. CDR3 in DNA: TGCGCCAGCAGGAACAGGGGAACTAATGAAAAACTGTTTTTT. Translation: CASRNRGTNEKLFF.

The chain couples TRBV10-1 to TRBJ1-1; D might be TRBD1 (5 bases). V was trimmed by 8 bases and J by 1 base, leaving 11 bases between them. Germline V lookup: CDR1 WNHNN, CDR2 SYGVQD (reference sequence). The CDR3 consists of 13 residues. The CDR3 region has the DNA TGCGCCAGCCGTTCGACAGCGAACACTGAAGCTTTCTTT. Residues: CASRSTANTEAFF.

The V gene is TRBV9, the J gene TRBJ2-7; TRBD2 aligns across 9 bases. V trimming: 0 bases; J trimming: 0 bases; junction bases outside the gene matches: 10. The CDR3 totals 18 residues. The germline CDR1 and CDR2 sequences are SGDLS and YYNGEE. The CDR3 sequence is CASSVALGGGRASYEQYF. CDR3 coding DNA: TGTGCCAGCAGCGTAGCTCTCGGGGGCGGGAGGGCCTCCTACGAGCAGTACTTC.

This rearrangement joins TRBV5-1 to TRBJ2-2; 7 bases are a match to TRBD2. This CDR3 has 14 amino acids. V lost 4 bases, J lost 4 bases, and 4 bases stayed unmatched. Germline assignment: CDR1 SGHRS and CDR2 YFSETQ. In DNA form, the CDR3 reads TGCGCCAGCAGCGACGGGGGGAGCACCGGGGAGCTGTTTTTT. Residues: CASSDGGSTGELFF.

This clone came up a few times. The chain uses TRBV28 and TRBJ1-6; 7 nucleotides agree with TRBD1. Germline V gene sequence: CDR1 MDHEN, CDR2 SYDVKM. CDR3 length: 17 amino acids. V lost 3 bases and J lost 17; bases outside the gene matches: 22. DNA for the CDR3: TGTGCCAGCAGTTTCGTAAGGACAGGACCTCACTTGCCCCTGGTCCACTTT. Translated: CASSFVRTGPHLPLVHF.

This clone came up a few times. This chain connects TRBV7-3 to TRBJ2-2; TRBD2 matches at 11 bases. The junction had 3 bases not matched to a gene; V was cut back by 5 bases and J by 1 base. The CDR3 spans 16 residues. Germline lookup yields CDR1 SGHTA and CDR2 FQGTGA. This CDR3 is CASSLGTSGNTGELFF. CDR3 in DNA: TGTGCCAGCAGCCTCGGGACTAGCGGGAACACCGGGGAGCTGTTTTTT.

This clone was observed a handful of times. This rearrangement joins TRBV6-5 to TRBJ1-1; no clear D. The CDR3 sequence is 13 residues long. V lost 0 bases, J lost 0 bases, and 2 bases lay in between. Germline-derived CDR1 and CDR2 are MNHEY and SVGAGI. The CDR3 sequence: CASSYSVNTEAFF. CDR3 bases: TGTGCCAGCAGTTACTCAGTGAACACTGAAGCTTTCTTT.

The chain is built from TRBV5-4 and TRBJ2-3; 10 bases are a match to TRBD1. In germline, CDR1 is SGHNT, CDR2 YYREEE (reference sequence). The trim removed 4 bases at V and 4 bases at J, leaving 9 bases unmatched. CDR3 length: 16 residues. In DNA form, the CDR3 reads TGTGCCAGCAGCCCGGGCGGACAGGGGGTCCCAGATACGCAGTATTTT. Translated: CASSPGGQGVPDTQYF.

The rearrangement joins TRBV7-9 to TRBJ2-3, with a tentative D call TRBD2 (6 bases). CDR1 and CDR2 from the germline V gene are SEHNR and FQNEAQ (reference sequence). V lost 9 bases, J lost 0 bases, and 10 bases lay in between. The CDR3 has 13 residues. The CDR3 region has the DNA TGTGCCAGTAATAGCGGTAGCACAGATACGCAGTATTTT. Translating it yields CASNSGSTDTQYF.

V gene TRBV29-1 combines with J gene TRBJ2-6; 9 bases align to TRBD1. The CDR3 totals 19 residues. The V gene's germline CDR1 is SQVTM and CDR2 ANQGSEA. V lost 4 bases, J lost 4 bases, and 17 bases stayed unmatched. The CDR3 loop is CSVGDETGGYLPGANVLTF. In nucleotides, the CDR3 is TGCAGCGTTGGGGATGAAACAGGGGGCTACCTCCCGGGGGCCAACGTCCTGACTTTC.

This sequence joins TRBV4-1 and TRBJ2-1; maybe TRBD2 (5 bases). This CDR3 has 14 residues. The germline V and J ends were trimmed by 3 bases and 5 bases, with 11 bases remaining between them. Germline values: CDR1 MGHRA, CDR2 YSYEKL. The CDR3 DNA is TGCGCCAGCAGCCATTGGAAGAGGGACAATGAGCAGTTCTTC. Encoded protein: CASSHWKRDNEQFF.

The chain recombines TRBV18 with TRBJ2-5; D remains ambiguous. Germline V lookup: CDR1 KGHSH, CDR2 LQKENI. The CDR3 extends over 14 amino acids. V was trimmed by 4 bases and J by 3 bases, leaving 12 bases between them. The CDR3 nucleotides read TGTGCCAGCTCACTGCCGGTCATAGAAGAGACCCAGTACTTC. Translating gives CASSLPVIEETQYF. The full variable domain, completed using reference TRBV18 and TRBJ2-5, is NAGVMQNPRHLVRRRGQEARLRCSPMKGHSHVYWYRQLPEEGLKFMVYLQKENIIDESGMPKERFSAEFPKEGPSILRIQQVVRGDSAAYFCASSLPVIEETQYFGPGTRLLVL.

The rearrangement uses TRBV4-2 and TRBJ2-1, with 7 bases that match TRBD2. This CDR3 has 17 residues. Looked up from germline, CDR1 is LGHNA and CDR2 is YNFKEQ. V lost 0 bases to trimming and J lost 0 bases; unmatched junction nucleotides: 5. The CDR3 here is CASSQERSGASYNEQFF. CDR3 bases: TGTGCCAGCAGCCAAGAGCGCAGCGGGGCCTCCTACAATGAGCAGTTCTTC.

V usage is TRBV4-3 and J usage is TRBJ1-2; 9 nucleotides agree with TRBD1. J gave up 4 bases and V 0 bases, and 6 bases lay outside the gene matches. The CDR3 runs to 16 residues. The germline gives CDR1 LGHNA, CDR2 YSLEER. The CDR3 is CASSQDLEDRGYGYTF. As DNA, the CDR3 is TGCGCCAGCAGCCAAGATCTTGAGGACAGGGGCTATGGCTACACCTTC.

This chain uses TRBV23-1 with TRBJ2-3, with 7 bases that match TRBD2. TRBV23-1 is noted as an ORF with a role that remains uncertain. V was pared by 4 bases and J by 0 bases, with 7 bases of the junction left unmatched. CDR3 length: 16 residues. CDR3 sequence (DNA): TGCGCCAGCAGTCTTCCTAGCGGACACAGCACAGATACGCAGTATTTT. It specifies CASSLPSGHSTDTQYF.

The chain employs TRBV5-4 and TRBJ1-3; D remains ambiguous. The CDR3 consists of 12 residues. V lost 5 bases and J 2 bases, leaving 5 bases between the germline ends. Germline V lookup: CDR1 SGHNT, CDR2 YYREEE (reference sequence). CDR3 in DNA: TGTGCCAGCAGTTTCCCTGGAAACACCATATATTTT. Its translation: CASSFPGNTIYF.